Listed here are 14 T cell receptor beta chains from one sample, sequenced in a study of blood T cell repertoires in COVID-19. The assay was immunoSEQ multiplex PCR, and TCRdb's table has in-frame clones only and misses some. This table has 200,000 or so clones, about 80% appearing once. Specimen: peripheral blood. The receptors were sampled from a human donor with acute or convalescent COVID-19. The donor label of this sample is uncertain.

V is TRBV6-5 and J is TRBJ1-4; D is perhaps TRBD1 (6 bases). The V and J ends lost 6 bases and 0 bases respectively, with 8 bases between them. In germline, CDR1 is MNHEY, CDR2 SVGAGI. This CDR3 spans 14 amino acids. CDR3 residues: CASRRTATNEKLFF. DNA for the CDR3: TGTGCCAGCAGGCGGACAGCAACTAATGAAAAACTGTTTTTT.

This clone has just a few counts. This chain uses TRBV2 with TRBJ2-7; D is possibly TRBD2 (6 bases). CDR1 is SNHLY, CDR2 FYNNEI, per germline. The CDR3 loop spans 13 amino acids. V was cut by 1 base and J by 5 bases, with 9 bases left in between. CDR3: CASSEEQRDEQYF. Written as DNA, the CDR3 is TGTGCCAGCAGTGAAGAACAGCGGGACGAGCAGTACTTC.

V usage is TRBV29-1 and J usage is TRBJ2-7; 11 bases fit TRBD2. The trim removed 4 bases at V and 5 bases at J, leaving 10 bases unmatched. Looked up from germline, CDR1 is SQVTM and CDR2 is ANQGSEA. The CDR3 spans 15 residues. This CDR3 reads CSVVTSGSPRDEQYF. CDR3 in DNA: TGCAGCGTTGTAACTAGCGGGAGTCCGAGGGACGAGCAGTACTTC.

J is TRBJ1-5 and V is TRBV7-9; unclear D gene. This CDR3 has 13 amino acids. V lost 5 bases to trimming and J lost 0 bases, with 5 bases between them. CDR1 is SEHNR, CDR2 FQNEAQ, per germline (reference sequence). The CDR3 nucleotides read TGTGCCAGCAGCCCTTATAGCAATCAGCCCCAGCATTTT. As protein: CASSPYSNQPQHF.

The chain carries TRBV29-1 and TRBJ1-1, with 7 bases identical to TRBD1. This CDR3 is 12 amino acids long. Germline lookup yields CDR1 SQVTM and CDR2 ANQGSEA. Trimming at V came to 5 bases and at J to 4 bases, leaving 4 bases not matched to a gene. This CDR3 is CSVRQGITEAFF. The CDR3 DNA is TGCAGCGTTCGACAGGGAATCACTGAAGCTTTCTTT.

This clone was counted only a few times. For the CDR3, the DNA is TGTGCCAGCAGGGTTAGCGCTCTTTCCTACGAGCAGTACTTC. This translates into CASRVSALSYEQYF. The chain recombines TRBV2 with TRBJ2-7, with D possibly being TRBD2 (5 bases). The CDR3 covers 14 residues. The germline V gene has CDR1 SNHLY and CDR2 FYNNEI. V shed 6 bases and J shed 1 base, with 13 bases lying between them.

CDR3 loop: CASSPGLSSYNEQFF. The CDR3 bases are TGTGCCAGCTCACCAGGACTCAGCTCCTACAATGAGCAGTTCTTC. The chain uses TRBV18 and TRBJ2-1; D might be TRBD2 (5 bases). CDR1 KGHSH and CDR2 LQKENI come from the germline V gene. Trimming pared 2 bases from V and 0 bases from J, leaving 8 bases between. This CDR3 spans 15 amino acids.

The CDR3 DNA is TGTGCCAGCAGCTTACTAGCGGGAGGCGGGTACGAGCAGTACTTC. Residues: CASSLLAGGGYEQYF. The chain employs TRBV11-2 and TRBJ2-7; 11 bases agree with TRBD2. Germline CDR1 SGHAT, CDR2 FQNNGV. CDR3 size: 15 residues. J was trimmed by 4 bases and V by 2 bases; bases with no gene match: 4.

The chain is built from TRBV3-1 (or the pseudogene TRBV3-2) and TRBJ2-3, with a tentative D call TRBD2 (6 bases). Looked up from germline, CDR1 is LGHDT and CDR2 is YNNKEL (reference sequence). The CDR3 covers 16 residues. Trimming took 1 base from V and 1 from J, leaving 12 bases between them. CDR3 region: CASSQGASVGTDTQYF. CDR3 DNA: TGTGCCAGCAGCCAAGGTGCTAGCGTAGGCACAGATACGCAGTATTTT.

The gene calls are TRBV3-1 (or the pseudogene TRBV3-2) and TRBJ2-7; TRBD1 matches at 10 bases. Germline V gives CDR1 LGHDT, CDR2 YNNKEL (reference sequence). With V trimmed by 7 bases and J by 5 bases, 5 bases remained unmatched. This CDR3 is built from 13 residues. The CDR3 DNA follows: TGTGCCAGCAAGGGGACAGGGGTCCACGAGCAGTACTTC. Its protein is CASKGTGVHEQYF.

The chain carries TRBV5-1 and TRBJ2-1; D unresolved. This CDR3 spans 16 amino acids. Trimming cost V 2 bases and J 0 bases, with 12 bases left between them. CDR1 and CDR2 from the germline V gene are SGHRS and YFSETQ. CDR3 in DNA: TGCGCCAGCAGCTTCGATAGCCCGAGCTCCTACAATGAGCAGTTCTTC. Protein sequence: CASSFDSPSSYNEQFF.

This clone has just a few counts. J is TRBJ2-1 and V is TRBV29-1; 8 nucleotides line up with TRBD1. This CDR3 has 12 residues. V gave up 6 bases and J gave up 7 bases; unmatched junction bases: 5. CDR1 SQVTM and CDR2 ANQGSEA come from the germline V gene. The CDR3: CSVVTGVNEQFF. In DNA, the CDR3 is TGCAGCGTGGTGACAGGGGTTAATGAGCAGTTCTTC.

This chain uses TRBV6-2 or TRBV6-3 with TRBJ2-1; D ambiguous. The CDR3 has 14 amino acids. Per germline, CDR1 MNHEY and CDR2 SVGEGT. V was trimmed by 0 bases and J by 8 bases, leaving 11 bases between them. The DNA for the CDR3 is TGTGCCAGCAGTTACTCGATGGTAAGCCATGAGCAGTTCTTC. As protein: CASSYSMVSHEQFF.

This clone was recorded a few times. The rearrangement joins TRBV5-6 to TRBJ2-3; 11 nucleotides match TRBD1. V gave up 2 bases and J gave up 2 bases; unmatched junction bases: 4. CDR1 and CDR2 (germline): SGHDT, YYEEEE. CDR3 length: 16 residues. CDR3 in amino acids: CASSFWDRGNTDTQYF. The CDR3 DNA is TGTGCCAGCAGCTTCTGGGACAGGGGGAACACAGATACGCAGTATTTT. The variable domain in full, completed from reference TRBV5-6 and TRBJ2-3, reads DAGVTQSPTHLIKTRGQQVTLRCSPKSGHDTVSWYQQALGQGPQFIFQYYEEEERQRGNFPDRFSGHQFPNYSSELNVNALLLGDSALYLCASSFWDRGNTDTQYFGPGTRLTVL.